The 15 T cell receptor beta chains below all came from one sample that was sequenced in a study of blood T cell repertoires in COVID-19. Profiled with immunoSEQ multiplex PCR; TCRdb holds only in-frame clones, not every one. The top ten hold less than 4.5% of the sample, which has some 300,000 clones, more than 75% seen once. The specimen was PBMCs or T cells enriched from blood (not recorded which). The origin of the receptors is a man under 40 who had recovered from COVID-19.

The chain combines TRBV5-1 with TRBJ1-2; D gene uncertain. Trimming removed 0 bases from V and 2 bases from J, with 5 bases in between. CDR1 SGHRS and CDR2 YFSETQ come from the germline V gene. The CDR3 sequence is 13 residues long. The CDR3 loop reads CASSLAENYGYTF. CDR3 coding DNA: TGCGCCAGCAGCTTGGCGGAGAACTATGGCTACACCTTC.

The chain combines TRBV10-2 with TRBJ2-7; D is uncertain. The length of the CDR3 is 12 residues. Germline V gene sequence: CDR1 WSHSY, CDR2 SAAADI. V lost 7 bases and J lost 1, with 8 bases in between. CDR3 amino acids: CASIGQSYEQYF. The CDR3 coding sequence is TGCGCCAGCATTGGTCAGTCCTACGAGCAGTACTTC.

V gene TRBV5-1 combines with J gene TRBJ2-3; 8 bases are a match to TRBD2. There are 15 residues in the CDR3. Germline CDR1 reads SGHRS; CDR2 reads YFSETQ. V lost 5 bases, J lost 0 bases, and 5 bases stayed unmatched. The chain's CDR3 is CASRDSGASTDTQYF. In DNA form, the CDR3 reads TGCGCCAGCAGGGATAGCGGGGCTAGCACAGATACGCAGTATTTT.

This clone has a single count. CDR3 in DNA: TGTGCCAGTAGTACGTACTTCTACAGGGCGGGGGTACAAGAGACCCAGTACTTC. Translation: CASSTYFYRAGVQETQYF. V usage is TRBV19 and J usage is TRBJ2-5; a possible D gene is TRBD2 (7 bases). Trimming took 4 bases from V and 2 from J, leaving 23 bases between them. The CDR3 is made up of 18 amino acids. CDR1 and CDR2 from the germline V gene are LNHDA and SQIVND (reference sequence).

J is TRBJ2-3 and V is TRBV7-8, with TRBD2 identical over 7 bases. Germline CDR1 reads SGHVS; CDR2 reads FQNEAQ. The CDR3 sequence is 14 residues long. V shed 6 bases and J 2 bases; nucleotides not matched to a gene: 5. CDR3 sequence reads: CASRAGLNTDTQYF. In DNA, the CDR3 is TGTGCCAGCAGGGCGGGACTAAACACAGATACGCAGTATTTT.

This sequence joins TRBV24-1 and TRBJ2-5; tentatively, D is TRBD2 (7 bases). V was pared by 3 bases and J by 2 bases, with 12 bases between. CDR1 is KGHDR and CDR2 is SFDVKD in the germline V gene. This CDR3 comprises 15 residues. CDR3 region: CATSDRRGGQETQYF. The DNA for the CDR3 is TGTGCCACCAGTGATAGAAGGGGGGGTCAAGAGACCCAGTACTTC.

This rearrangement joins TRBV30 to TRBJ2-3; TRBD2 aligns across 8 bases. The CDR3 sequence is 14 residues long. J gave up 2 bases and V 5 bases, and 6 bases lay outside the gene matches. Germline CDR1 reads GTSNPN; CDR2 reads SVGIG (reference sequence). The CDR3 here is CAWGTGGSTDTQYF. CDR3 nucleotides: TGTGCCTGGGGGACGGGAGGGTCCACAGATACGCAGTATTTT.

This rearrangement joins TRBV5-1 to TRBJ2-7, with 7 bases aligning to TRBD2. Germline assignment: CDR1 SGHRS and CDR2 YFSETQ. V dropped 3 bases and J dropped 2; count of bases not matched to a gene: 11. The CDR3 is made up of 16 amino acids. Here the CDR3 reads CASSSGGLPSTYEQYF. CDR3 sequence (DNA): TGCGCCAGCAGCTCGGGGGGTCTCCCCAGCACCTACGAGCAGTACTTC.

This chain joins TRBV7-2 and TRBJ1-5; the match to TRBD1 covers 9 bases. The CDR3 is made up of 16 amino acids. CDR1 is SGHTA and CDR2 is FQGNSA in the germline V gene. V shed 5 bases and J 7 bases; nucleotides not matched to a gene: 12. The CDR3 protein is CASSLGTGTGLQPQHF. The CDR3 bases are TGTGCCAGCAGCCTCGGAACCGGGACAGGGTTACAGCCCCAGCATTTT.

The chain couples TRBV24-1 to TRBJ1-1; D is unclear. Germline CDR1 KGHDR, CDR2 SFDVKD. The CDR3 is 17 amino acids. Trimming took off 3 bases at V and 4 bases at J, with 20 bases between the two ends. The CDR3 sequence: CATSDRVLGEGGTEAFF. The CDR3 nucleotides are TGTGCCACCAGTGATCGTGTTCTAGGTGAGGGCGGCACTGAAGCTTTCTTT.

The J gene is TRBJ1-1, the V gene TRBV7-6; 8 nucleotides align to TRBD1. Germline V gene data show CDR1 as SGHVS and CDR2 as FNYEAQ. Trimming at V came to 0 bases and at J to 2 bases, leaving 5 bases not matched to a gene. The CDR3 runs 16 residues. The CDR3 reads CASSLAVGTGNTEAFF. CDR3 DNA sequence: TGTGCCAGCAGCTTAGCAGTTGGGACAGGAAACACTGAAGCTTTCTTT.

The chain uses TRBV2 and TRBJ1-4; tentatively, D is TRBD1 (5 bases). V lost 3 bases and J lost 0, with 11 bases in between. Germline V gene lookup returns CDR1 SNHLY and CDR2 FYNNEI. This CDR3 region has 16 residues. Here the CDR3 reads CASSDGGGTTNEKLFF. The CDR3 bases are TGTGCCAGCAGTGATGGGGGGGGAACAACTAATGAAAAACTGTTTTTT.

The rearrangement links TRBV4-1 to TRBJ2-7, with 9 bases identical to TRBD1. Germline V gene data show CDR1 as MGHRA and CDR2 as YSYEKL. The J segment lost 2 bases and the V segment lost 3 bases, leaving 5 bases of the junction unmatched. This CDR3 comprises 15 residues. For the CDR3, the DNA is TGCGCCAGCAGCCATCCGGGACAGGGCACCTACGAGCAGTACTTC. This codes for CASSHPGQGTYEQYF.

J is TRBJ1-2 and V is TRBV14, with TRBD1 matching 7 bases. Germline V lookup: CDR1 SGHDN, CDR2 FVKESK. The CDR3 spans 16 residues. With V trimmed by 1 base and J by 5 bases, 10 bases remained unmatched. The CDR3 sequence: CASSQGTGHLIYGYTF. CDR3 coding DNA: TGTGCCAGCAGCCAAGGGACAGGACATTTAATTTATGGCTACACCTTC.

The rearrangement uses TRBV19 and TRBJ2-6; 7 bases align to TRBD2. This CDR3 comprises 17 residues. V lost 6 bases, J lost 0 bases, and 8 bases stayed unmatched. CDR1 and CDR2 (germline): LNHDA, SQIVND (reference sequence). This CDR3 is CASRLQGGLSGANVLTF. The CDR3 region has the DNA TGTGCCAGTAGACTTCAGGGAGGGCTCTCTGGGGCCAACGTCCTGACTTTC.